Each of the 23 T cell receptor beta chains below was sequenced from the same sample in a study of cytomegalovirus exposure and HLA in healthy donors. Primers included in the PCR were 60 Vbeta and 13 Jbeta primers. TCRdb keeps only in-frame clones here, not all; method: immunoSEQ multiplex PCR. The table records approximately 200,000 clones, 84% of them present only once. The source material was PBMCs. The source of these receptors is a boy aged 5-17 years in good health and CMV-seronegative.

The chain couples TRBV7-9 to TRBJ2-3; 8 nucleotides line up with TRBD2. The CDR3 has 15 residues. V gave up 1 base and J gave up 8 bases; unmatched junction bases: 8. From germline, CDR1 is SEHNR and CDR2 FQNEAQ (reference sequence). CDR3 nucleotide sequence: TGTGCCAGCAGCTTAGTTCGGGAGGGCCTCGGTACGCAGTATTTT. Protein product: CASSLVREGLGTQYF.

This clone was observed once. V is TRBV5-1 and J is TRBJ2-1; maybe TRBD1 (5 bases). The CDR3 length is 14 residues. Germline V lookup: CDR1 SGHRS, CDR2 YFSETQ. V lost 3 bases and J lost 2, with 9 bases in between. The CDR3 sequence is CASSSQGTYNEQFF. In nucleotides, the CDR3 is TGCGCCAGCAGCTCCCAGGGTACCTACAATGAGCAGTTCTTC.

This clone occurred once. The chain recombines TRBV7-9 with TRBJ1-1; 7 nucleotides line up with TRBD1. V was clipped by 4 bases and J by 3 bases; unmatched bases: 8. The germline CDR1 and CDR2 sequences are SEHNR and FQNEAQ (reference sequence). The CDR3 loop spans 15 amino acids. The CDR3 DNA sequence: TGTGCCAGCAGCTCCCAGGGACAGAAAGACACTGAAGCTTTCTTT. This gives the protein CASSSQGQKDTEAFF.

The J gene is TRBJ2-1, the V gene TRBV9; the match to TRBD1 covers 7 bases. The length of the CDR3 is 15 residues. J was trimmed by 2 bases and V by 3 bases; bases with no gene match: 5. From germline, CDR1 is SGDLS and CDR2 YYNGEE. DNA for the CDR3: TGTGCCAGCAGCGGCAGACAGGGACCCTACAATGAGCAGTTCTTC. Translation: CASSGRQGPYNEQFF.

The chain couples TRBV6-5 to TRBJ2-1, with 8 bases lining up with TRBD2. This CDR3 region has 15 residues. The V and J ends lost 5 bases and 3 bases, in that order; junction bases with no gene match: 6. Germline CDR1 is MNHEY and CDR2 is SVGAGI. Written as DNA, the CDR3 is TGTGCCAGCAGTCGAAGCGGGGGCCTCTACAATGAGCAGTTCTTC. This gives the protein CASSRSGGLYNEQFF.

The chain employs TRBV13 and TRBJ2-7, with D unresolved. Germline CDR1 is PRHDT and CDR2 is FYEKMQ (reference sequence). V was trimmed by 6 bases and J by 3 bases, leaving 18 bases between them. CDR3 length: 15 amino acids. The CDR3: CASRKTLSQHYEQYF. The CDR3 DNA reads TGTGCCAGCAGGAAAACGTTATCCCAACACTACGAGCAGTACTTC.

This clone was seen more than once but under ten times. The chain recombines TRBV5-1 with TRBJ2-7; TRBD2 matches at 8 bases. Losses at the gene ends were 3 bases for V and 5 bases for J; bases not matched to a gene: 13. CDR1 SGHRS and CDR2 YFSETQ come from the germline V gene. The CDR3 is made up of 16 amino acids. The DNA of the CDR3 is TGCGCCAGCAGCTCCTCAGCGGGACTAGAAGCAGACGAGCAGTACTTC. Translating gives CASSSSAGLEADEQYF.

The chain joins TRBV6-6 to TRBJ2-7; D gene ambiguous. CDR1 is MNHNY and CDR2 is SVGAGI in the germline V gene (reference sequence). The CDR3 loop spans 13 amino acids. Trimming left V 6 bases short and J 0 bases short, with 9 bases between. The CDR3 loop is CASRVSSSYEQYF. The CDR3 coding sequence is TGTGCCAGCAGGGTCTCGAGCTCCTACGAGCAGTACTTC.

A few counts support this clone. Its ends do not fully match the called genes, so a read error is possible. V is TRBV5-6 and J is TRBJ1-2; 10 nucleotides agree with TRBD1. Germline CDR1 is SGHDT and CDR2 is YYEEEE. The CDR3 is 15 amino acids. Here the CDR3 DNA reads TGTGCCAGCAGCTCGCTGACAGGGGGCAACTATGGCTATACCTTC. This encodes CASSSLTGGNYGYTF.

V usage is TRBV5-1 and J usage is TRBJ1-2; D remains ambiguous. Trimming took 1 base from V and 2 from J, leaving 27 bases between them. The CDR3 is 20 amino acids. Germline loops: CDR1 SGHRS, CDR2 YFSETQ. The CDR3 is CASSLWEPSPMDPLNYGYTF. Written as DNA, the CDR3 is TGCGCCAGCAGCTTGTGGGAGCCTAGCCCTATGGACCCGCTAAACTATGGCTACACCTTC.

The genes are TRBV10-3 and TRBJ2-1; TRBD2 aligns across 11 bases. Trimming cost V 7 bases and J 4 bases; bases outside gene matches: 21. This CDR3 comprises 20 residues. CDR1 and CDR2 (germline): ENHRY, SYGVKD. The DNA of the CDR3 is TGTGCCATCACCACATTACAGGGAGGGTGGACTAGCGGGCCTTACAATGAGCAGTTCTTC. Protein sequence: CAITTLQGGWTSGPYNEQFF.

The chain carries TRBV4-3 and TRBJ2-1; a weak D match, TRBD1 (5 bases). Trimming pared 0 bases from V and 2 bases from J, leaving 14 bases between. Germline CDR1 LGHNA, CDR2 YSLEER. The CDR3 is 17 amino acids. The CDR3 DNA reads TGCGCCAGCAGCCAAGAGGTAAAGGGGCCCCCCTACAATGAGCAGTTCTTC. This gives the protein CASSQEVKGPPYNEQFF.

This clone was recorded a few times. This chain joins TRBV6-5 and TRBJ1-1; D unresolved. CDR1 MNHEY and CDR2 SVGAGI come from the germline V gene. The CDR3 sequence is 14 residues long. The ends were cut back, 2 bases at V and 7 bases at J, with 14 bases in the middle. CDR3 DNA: TGTGCCAGCAGTTACGTGGGAAGAGGGCTTGAAGCTTTCTTT. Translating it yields CASSYVGRGLEAFF.

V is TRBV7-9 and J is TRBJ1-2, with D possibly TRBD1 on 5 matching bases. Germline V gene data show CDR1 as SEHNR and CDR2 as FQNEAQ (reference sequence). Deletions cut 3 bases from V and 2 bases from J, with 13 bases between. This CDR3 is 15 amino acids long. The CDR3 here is CASSFIQGRNYGYTF. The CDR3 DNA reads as TGTGCCAGCAGCTTTATCCAGGGAAGGAACTATGGCTACACCTTC.

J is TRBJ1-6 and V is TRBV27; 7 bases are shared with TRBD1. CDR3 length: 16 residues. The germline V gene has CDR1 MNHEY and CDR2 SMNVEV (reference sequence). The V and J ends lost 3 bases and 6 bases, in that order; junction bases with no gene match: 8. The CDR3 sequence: CASSLSKGQFNSPLHF. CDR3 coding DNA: TGTGCCAGCAGTTTGTCTAAGGGACAGTTTAATTCACCCCTCCACTTT.

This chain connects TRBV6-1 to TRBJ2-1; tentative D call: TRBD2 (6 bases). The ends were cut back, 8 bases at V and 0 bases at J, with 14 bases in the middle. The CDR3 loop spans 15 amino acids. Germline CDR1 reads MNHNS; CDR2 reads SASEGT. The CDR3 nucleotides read TGTGCCAGCTCTCCGGGAGTGAGCTCCTACAATGAGCAGTTCTTC. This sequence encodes CASSPGVSSYNEQFF.

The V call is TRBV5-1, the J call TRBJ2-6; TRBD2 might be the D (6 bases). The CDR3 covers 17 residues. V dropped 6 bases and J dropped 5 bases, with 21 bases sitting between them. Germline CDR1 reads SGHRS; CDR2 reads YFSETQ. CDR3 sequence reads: CASTTSEGLTWANVLTF. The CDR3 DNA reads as TGCGCCAGCACCACATCGGAGGGACTTACCTGGGCCAACGTCCTGACTTTC. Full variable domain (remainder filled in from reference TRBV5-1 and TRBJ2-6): KAGVTQTPRYLIKTRGQQVTLSCSPISGHRSVSWYQQTPGQGLQFLFEYFSETQRNKGNFPGRFSGRQFSNSRSEMNVSTLELGDSALYLCASTTSEGLTWANVLTFGAGSRLTVL.

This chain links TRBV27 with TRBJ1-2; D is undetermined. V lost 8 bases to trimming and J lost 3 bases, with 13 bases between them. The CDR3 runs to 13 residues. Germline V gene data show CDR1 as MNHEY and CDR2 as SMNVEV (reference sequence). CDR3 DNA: TGTGCCAGCTCATCGGGGAGTCACTATGGCTACACCTTC. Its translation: CASSSGSHYGYTF.

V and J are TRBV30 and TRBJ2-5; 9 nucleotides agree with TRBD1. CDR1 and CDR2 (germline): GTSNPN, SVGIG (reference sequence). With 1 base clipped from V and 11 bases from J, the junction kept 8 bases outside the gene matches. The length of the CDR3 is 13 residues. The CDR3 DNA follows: TGTGCCTGGAGTGATAACAGGGGGCAGGAGCAGTACTTC. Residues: CAWSDNRGQEQYF.

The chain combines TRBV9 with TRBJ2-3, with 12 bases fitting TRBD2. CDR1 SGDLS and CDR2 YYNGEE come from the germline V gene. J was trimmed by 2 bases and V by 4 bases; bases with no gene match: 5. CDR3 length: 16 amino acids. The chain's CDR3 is CASSPRLAGVTDTQYF. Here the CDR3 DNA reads TGTGCCAGCAGCCCGCGACTAGCGGGGGTCACAGATACGCAGTATTTT.

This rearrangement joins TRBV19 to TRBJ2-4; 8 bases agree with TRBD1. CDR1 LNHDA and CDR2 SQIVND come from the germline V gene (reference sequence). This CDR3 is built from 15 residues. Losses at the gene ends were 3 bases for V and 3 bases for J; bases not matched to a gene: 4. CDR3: CASSIRQGNKNIQYF. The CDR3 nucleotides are TGTGCCAGTAGTATCCGACAGGGGAACAAAAACATTCAGTACTTC.

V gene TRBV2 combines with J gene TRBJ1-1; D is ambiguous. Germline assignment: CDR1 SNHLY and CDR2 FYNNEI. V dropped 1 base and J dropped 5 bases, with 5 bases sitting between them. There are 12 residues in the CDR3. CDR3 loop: CASSEDWTEAFF. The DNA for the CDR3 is TGTGCCAGCAGTGAAGACTGGACTGAAGCTTTCTTT.

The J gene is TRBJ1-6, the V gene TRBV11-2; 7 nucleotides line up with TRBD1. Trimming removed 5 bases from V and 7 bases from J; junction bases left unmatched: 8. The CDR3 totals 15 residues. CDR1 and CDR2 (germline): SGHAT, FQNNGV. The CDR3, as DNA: TGTGCCAGCAGCCGTGGAGGGGGCGGGAATTCACCCCTCCACTTT. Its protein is CASSRGGGGNSPLHF.